The 9 T cell receptor beta chains in this list originate from one sample, sequenced in a study of lymphopenia after photon versus proton radiotherapy. Data came from immunoSEQ multiplex PCR; TCRdb stores just in-frame clones and leaves some out. The sample has 50,000 or so clones; 92% are singletons. This material consisted of peripheral blood, taken from a patient treated with photon-based radiotherapy. The receptors were gathered from a woman aged 40 to 50 with cholangiocarcinoma.

V usage is TRBV7-9 and J usage is TRBJ1-1; 7 bases align to TRBD1. The CDR3 extends over 13 amino acids. V lost 5 bases and J lost 3; bases outside the gene matches: 3. CDR1 is SEHNR and CDR2 is FQNEAQ in the germline V gene (reference sequence). This chain's CDR3 is CASSRQGDTEAFF. In DNA form, the CDR3 reads TGTGCCAGCAGCCGACAGGGAGACACTGAAGCTTTCTTT.

The V gene is TRBV11-2, the J gene TRBJ2-5, with D perhaps given as TRBD1 or TRBD2 (5 bases each). Germline values: CDR1 SGHAT, CDR2 FQNNGV. The CDR3 extends over 14 amino acids. Trimming pared 1 base from V and 5 bases from J, leaving 11 bases between. The chain's CDR3 is CASSLVTGRETQYF. The CDR3, as DNA: TGTGCCAGCAGCTTAGTCACGGGGCGGGAGACCCAGTACTTC.

The chain recombines TRBV7-6 with TRBJ1-1; D uncertain. Deletions cut 5 bases from V and 4 bases from J, with 11 bases between. CDR3 length: 13 amino acids. Germline V gene data show CDR1 as SGHVS and CDR2 as FNYEAQ. CDR3 sequence: CASSLDGGTEAFF. The CDR3 DNA reads TGTGCCAGCAGCCTAGACGGAGGCACTGAAGCTTTCTTT.

The chain couples TRBV6-5 to TRBJ1-5; 7 bases map to TRBD1. Trimming removed 0 bases from V and 6 bases from J; junction bases left unmatched: 5. Germline lookup yields CDR1 MNHEY and CDR2 SVGAGI. This CDR3 contains 15 residues. This chain's CDR3 is CASSYSTGASQPQHF. The CDR3 DNA reads TGTGCCAGCAGTTACTCAACAGGGGCCAGTCAGCCCCAGCATTTT.

V and J are TRBV5-6 and TRBJ2-1; 9 positions agree with TRBD2. The germline V gene has CDR1 SGHDT and CDR2 YYEEEE. The V and J ends lost 4 bases and 2 bases, in that order; junction bases with no gene match: 16. The CDR3 loop spans 19 amino acids. The CDR3 region is CASSPKIPSGASAYNEQFF. DNA for the CDR3: TGTGCCAGCAGCCCGAAGATCCCTAGCGGGGCGTCGGCCTACAATGAGCAGTTCTTC.

The rearrangement uses TRBV7-3 and TRBJ2-5, with 9 bases fitting TRBD1. The assigned J gene may be wrong: the sequence end matches TRBJ2-7 better. CDR1 and CDR2 (germline): SGHTA, FQGTGA. The CDR3 loop spans 14 amino acids. CDR3 sequence reads: CASSPGQGRNEQYF. CDR3 nucleotides: TGTGCCAGCAGCCCCGGACAGGGGAGGAACGAGCAGTACTTC.

This clone was picked up one time. The chain employs TRBV7-9 and TRBJ2-1, with D perhaps TRBD1 or TRBD2 (5 bases each). Germline values: CDR1 SEHNR, CDR2 FQNEAQ (reference sequence). Trimming took off 5 bases at V and 8 bases at J, with 25 bases between the two ends. CDR3 length equals 17 residues. CDR3 nucleotide sequence: TGTGCCAGCAGCGCGACTACCCCGGACACTTCCCCCGATGAGCAGTTCTTC. The encoded protein is CASSATTPDTSPDEQFF.

V is TRBV5-1 and J is TRBJ2-1, with 12 bases fitting TRBD2. Germline assignment: CDR1 SGHRS and CDR2 YFSETQ. Trimming removed 4 bases from V and 4 bases from J; junction bases left unmatched: 3. The CDR3 runs to 15 residues. The CDR3 region is CASSRTSGTYNEQFF. The CDR3, as DNA: TGCGCCAGCAGCCGGACTAGCGGGACGTACAATGAGCAGTTCTTC.

The V gene is TRBV28, the J gene TRBJ1-6; TRBD1 might be the D (6 bases). Germline V gene data show CDR1 as MDHEN and CDR2 as SYDVKM. The V and J ends lost 5 bases and 0 bases respectively, with 17 bases between them. The CDR3 length is 18 residues. In DNA form, the CDR3 reads TGTGCCAGCAGTCGAACCAGGGGATCCGGCTCCTATAATTCACCCCTCCACTTT. Translated, it gives CASSRTRGSGSYNSPLHF. Variable domain in full (rest from reference TRBV28 and TRBJ1-6): DVKVTQSSRYLVKRTGEKVFLECVQDMDHENMFWYRQDPGLGLRLIYFSYDVKMKEKGDIPEGYSVSREKKERFSLILESASTNQTSMYLCASSRTRGSGSYNSPLHFGNGTRLTVT.